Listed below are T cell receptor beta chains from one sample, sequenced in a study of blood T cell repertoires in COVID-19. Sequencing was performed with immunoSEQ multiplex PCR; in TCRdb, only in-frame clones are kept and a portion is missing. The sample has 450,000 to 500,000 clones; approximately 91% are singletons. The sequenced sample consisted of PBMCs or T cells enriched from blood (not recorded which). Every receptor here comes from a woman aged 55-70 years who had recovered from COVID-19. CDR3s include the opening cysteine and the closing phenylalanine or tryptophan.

CDR3: CASSLGLNQPQHF; V: TRBV3-1/TRBV3-2
CDR3: CAISERSGGESETQYF; V: TRBV10-3
CDR3: CASSQAPGQGSYGYTF; V: TRBV3-1/TRBV3-2
CDR3: CASSEGVAGGTDTQYF; V: TRBV6-1
CDR3: CAVSTGTGAFF; V: TRBV27
CDR3: CASSEVWASVGDTQYF; V: TRBV6-1
CDR3: CASSLGAVQETQYF; V: TRBV5-4
CDR3: CASSLFGTGSYNEQFF; V: TRBV7-8
CDR3: CASSESPRGGTDTQYF; V: TRBV6-1
CDR3: CATNPGTDNSPLHF; V: TRBV6-5
CDR3: CASSLTGSSNQPQHF; V: TRBV5-1
CDR3: CASSEQGLNTIYF; V: TRBV2
CDR3: CASMRSGTGVGNQLQHF; V: TRBV19
CDR3: CASSLAHGGFEAFF; V: TRBV11-2
CDR3: CASSLGLAGDNEQFF; V: TRBV5-1
CDR3: CASSRRREDQPQHF; V: TRBV7-8
CDR3: CASSRTLAGGNTDTQYF; V: TRBV5-1
CDR3: CASSGGGYNEQFF; V: TRBV5-4
CDR3: CASSLAGNRAEQYF; V: TRBV5-4
CDR3: CASSLSGTNYGYTF; V: TRBV4-2